This TCR beta chain was captured in a study of response to subunit inactivated influenza vaccine. TCRdb used MiXCR to reprocess the RT-PCR reads, holding one entry per CDR3 protein. Of more than 600,000 distinct CDR3 sequences in the sample, around a sixth are singletons; the top ten hold roughly 11%. This CDR3 contains 13 residues. Trimming took 3 bases from V and 6 from J, leaving 8 bases between them. Germline assignment: CDR1 KGHDR and CDR2 SFDVKD. With regard to this clonotype: Its target is not known.

Study-wide points: Researchers suggested that each seasonal influenza vaccination recruits few new T cells.

Source: PBMCs from blood, taken roughly 5 days after vaccination. The clonotype comes from a middle-aged man who received an inactivated influenza vaccine. The chain recombines TRBV24-1 with TRBJ2-1; no definite D call. CDR3 DNA: TGTGCCACCAGTGATCTGGACCGCAATGAGCAGTTCTTC. Translation gives CATSDLDRNEQFF.